This T cell receptor beta chain was retrieved from a study of T cell changes during pregnancy in multiple sclerosis. The CDR3 is 15 residues long. Trimming stripped 5 bases from V and 5 bases from J, with 18 bases between. Germline assignment: CDR1 SGHTA and CDR2 FQGTGA. In this sample, this clone turned up a few times. Profiled with immunoSEQ multiplex PCR; TCRdb holds only in-frame clones, not every one. This sample has 90,000 to 120,000 clones, with 94% found just once. The source is a female donor with multiple sclerosis, enrolled in a pregnancy study. The rearrangement links TRBV7-3 to TRBJ2-5, with TRBD1 as a possible D gene (6 bases). Sequenced material: peripheral blood, taken before pregnancy. CDR3: CASSETGTWGETQYF. DNA of the CDR3: TGTGCCAGCAGCGAGACAGGAACGTGGGGGGAGACCCAGTACTTC.